This TCR beta chain is drawn from a study of T cell responses to AZD1222 COVID-19 vaccine. Repertoires were generated with immunoSEQ multiplex PCR, while TCRdb's copy carries only in-frame clones and drops some. The sample has over 110,000 clones, about 91% seen once; the top ten hold 9.3%. This CDR3 region has 17 residues. Trimming cost V 4 bases and J 6 bases; bases outside gene matches: 15. Germline V gene sequence: CDR1 MDHEN, CDR2 SYDVKM. The chain joins TRBV28 to TRBJ1-2; 9 bases are shared with TRBD1. The origin of this receptor is an adult who received the AZD1222 COVID-19 vaccine. This sample comprised peripheral blood, obtained 28 days after the second AZD1222 dose. Here the CDR3 reads CASSYLGGQGLLDGYTF. The CDR3 nucleotides read TGTGCCAGCAGTTACCTGGGGGGACAGGGTCTATTAGATGGCTACACCTTC.